One and the same sample provided the 19 T cell receptor beta chains below, sequenced in a study of blood T cell repertoires in COVID-19. Clones were read by immunoSEQ multiplex PCR, and TCRdb kept only the in-frame ones, dropping some. The table has 200,000 to 250,000 clones, around 84% seen once; the top ten hold under 12%. The sample was peripheral blood. These receptors all stem from a woman aged 80 or older with COVID-19, enrolled during active disease.

The chain is built from TRBV27 and TRBJ2-3; TRBD2 matches at 10 bases. With V trimmed by 6 bases and J by 5 bases, 5 bases remained unmatched. The CDR3 runs to 14 residues. The V gene's germline CDR1 is MNHEY and CDR2 SMNVEV (reference sequence). CDR3 coding DNA: TGTGCCAGCAGCCACAGCGGGGGGGAAGATACGCAGTATTTT. Translation gives CASSHSGGEDTQYF.

This chain links TRBV19 with TRBJ2-1; 7 bases map to TRBD2. Per germline, CDR1 LNHDA and CDR2 SQIVND (reference sequence). The trim removed 0 bases at V and 7 bases at J, leaving 9 bases unmatched. The CDR3 spans 16 residues. In DNA, the CDR3 is TGTGCCAGTAGTATAGATGTCGGGGGGTTACGGAATGAGCAGTTCTTC. Protein: CASSIDVGGLRNEQFF.

J is TRBJ1-5 and V is TRBV18; 8 bases agree with TRBD1. V dropped 3 bases and J dropped 3; count of bases not matched to a gene: 4. In germline, CDR1 is KGHSH, CDR2 LQKENI. The length of the CDR3 is 15 residues. CDR3 DNA sequence: TGTGCCAGCTCACCTGGGACAGGAGCCAATCAGCCCCAGCATTTT. Its protein product is CASSPGTGANQPQHF.

The rearrangement uses TRBV18 and TRBJ2-2; 9 positions agree with TRBD1. Per the germline V gene, CDR1 is KGHSH and CDR2 is LQKENI. Unmatched junction bases numbered 11, after V lost 6 bases and J lost 6 bases. The length of the CDR3 is 16 residues. CDR3 region: CASSGGQGVISGELFF. In nucleotides, the CDR3 is TGTGCCAGCTCCGGGGGACAGGGCGTAATCTCCGGGGAGCTGTTTTTT.

This rearrangement joins TRBV19 to TRBJ1-5, with 7 positions matching TRBD1. Trimming at V came to 3 bases and at J to 7 bases, leaving 12 bases not matched to a gene. Germline-derived CDR1 and CDR2 are LNHDA and SQIVND (reference sequence). The CDR3 sequence is 16 residues long. The CDR3 DNA sequence: TGTGCCAGTAGTATGAAACTGGACAGGCGATTACAGCCCCAGCATTTT. This gives the protein CASSMKLDRRLQPQHF.

This chain joins TRBV2 and TRBJ2-1, with 9 positions matching TRBD2. This CDR3 has 14 amino acids. The germline gives CDR1 SNHLY, CDR2 FYNNEI. Trimming cost V 2 bases and J 9 bases; bases outside gene matches: 5. CDR3 sequence (DNA): TGTGCCAGCAGTGAACGTCTAGCGGGGAGTGAGCAGTTCTTC. It codes for CASSERLAGSEQFF.

This clone was recorded only once. V and J are TRBV11-2 and TRBJ1-4; D possibly corresponds to TRBD1 (6 bases). CDR3 length equals 17 residues. V lost 5 bases to trimming and J lost 5 bases, with 21 bases between them. Germline loops: CDR1 SGHAT, CDR2 FQNNGV. DNA for the CDR3: TGTGCCAGCAGCCTCAACCGGTTAACAGGGATCAATGAAAAACTGTTTTTT. It yields the protein CASSLNRLTGINEKLFF.

This chain uses TRBV29-1 with TRBJ2-3, with 8 positions matching TRBD2. This CDR3 has 13 amino acids. The V gene's germline CDR1 is SQVTM and CDR2 ANQGSEA. The junction had 9 bases not matched to a gene; V was cut back by 7 bases and J by 6 bases. The CDR3 nucleotides are TGCAGCGCTGTGGCCGGGGGGGCCGATACGCAGTATTTT. This translates into CSAVAGGADTQYF.

This chain links TRBV2 with TRBJ2-2, with D perhaps TRBD2 (5 bases). The CDR3 is 14 amino acids. CDR1 is SNHLY, CDR2 FYNNEI, per germline. V was shortened by 6 bases and J by 7 bases, with 15 bases between the two germline ends. The CDR3 DNA sequence: TGTGCCAGCAGCGGGGAAGGGAAGAGCGGGGAGCTGTTTTTT. This translates into CASSGEGKSGELFF.

Only one count was recorded for this clone. The chain has TRBV19 and TRBJ2-6, with D tentatively TRBD2 (5 bases). This CDR3 has 19 amino acids. Per the germline V gene, CDR1 is LNHDA and CDR2 is SQIVND (reference sequence). V lost 5 bases and J lost 0, with 20 bases in between. The CDR3, as DNA: TGTGCCAGTAGTTCTCGGGTCTATTTACGGGACTCTGGGGCCAACGTCCTGACTTTC. Protein sequence: CASSSRVYLRDSGANVLTF.

J is TRBJ2-3 and V is TRBV23-1; a possible D gene is TRBD2 (6 bases). TRBV23-1 is an ORF, with its function uncertain. The CDR3 is made up of 16 amino acids. V was shortened by 4 bases and J by 5 bases, with 19 bases between the two germline ends. This CDR3 is CASSPRGGLGGDTQYF. The CDR3 bases are TGCGCCAGCAGTCCCCGGGGAGGTCTAGGAGGAGATACGCAGTATTTT.

The table lists this clone with a few counts. The chain carries TRBV11-3 and TRBJ2-2; 8 bases are a match to TRBD2. The germline V gene has CDR1 SGHNT and CDR2 YENEEA. V gave up 6 bases and J gave up 5 bases; unmatched junction bases: 8. The CDR3 covers 15 residues. In DNA, the CDR3 is TGTGCCAGCAGTTCCGGGGGGGCCAATACCGGGGAGCTGTTTTTT. Translation: CASSSGGANTGELFF.

A note on this clone: Other DNA variants within this sample encode the same CDR3. J is TRBJ1-6 and V is TRBV29-1, with 10 positions matching TRBD1. This CDR3 is 13 amino acids long. With 6 bases clipped from V and 7 bases from J, the junction kept 3 bases outside the gene matches. Germline CDR1 reads SQVTM; CDR2 reads ANQGSEA. CDR3 sequence: CSVRQGANSPLHF. The CDR3 DNA is TGCAGCGTCCGACAGGGGGCAAATTCACCCCTCCACTTT.

The chain links TRBV2 to TRBJ1-1; no reliable D call. The V and J ends lost 2 bases and 6 bases respectively, with 16 bases between them. CDR3 size: 15 residues. Germline V gene data show CDR1 as SNHLY and CDR2 as FYNNEI. The CDR3 DNA reads as TGTGCCAGCAGTGAAATGCAGCCAGGATATTCTGAAGCTTTCTTT. Its translation is CASSEMQPGYSEAFF.

V and J are TRBV6-5 and TRBJ1-1; 8 bases line up with TRBD1. Germline V gives CDR1 MNHEY, CDR2 SVGAGI. J gave up 5 bases and V 6 bases, and 8 bases lay outside the gene matches. The CDR3 length is 14 residues. As DNA, the CDR3 is TGTGCCAGCAGGACAGGGGAAAGTAAGACTGAAGCTTTCTTT. This encodes CASRTGESKTEAFF.

The rearrangement links TRBV6-6 to TRBJ2-7; D is perhaps TRBD1 (5 bases). Germline CDR1 MNHNY, CDR2 SVGAGI (reference sequence). The CDR3 length is 14 residues. With 2 bases removed from V and 3 bases from J, the gap between germline ends came to 11 bases. This chain's CDR3 is CASSYGSQGYEQYV. The CDR3 DNA reads as TGTGCCAGCAGTTACGGGTCCCAGGGCTACGAGCAGTACGTC.

This clone was seen a handful of times. The rearrangement uses TRBV2 and TRBJ2-3, with 7 bases matching TRBD1. Germline V gene lookup returns CDR1 SNHLY and CDR2 FYNNEI. Losses at the gene ends were 6 bases for V and 1 base for J; bases not matched to a gene: 10. The CDR3 sequence is 16 residues long. Written as DNA, the CDR3 is TGTGCCAGCAGACCCTGGGACAGCCCCGGCACAGATACGCAGTATTTT. Encoded protein: CASRPWDSPGTDTQYF.

A few counts support this clone. The V call is TRBV4-1, the J call TRBJ1-6; perhaps TRBD1 as D (6 bases). CDR1 is MGHRA and CDR2 is YSYEKL in the germline V gene. Trimming took off 2 bases at V and 16 bases at J, with 15 bases between the two ends. CDR3 length equals 13 residues. The CDR3 nucleotides read TGCGCCAGCAGCCAATTTCAACAGGGAGATCTCCACTTT. It specifies CASSQFQQGDLHF.

The chain carries TRBV6-1 and TRBJ2-7; the match to TRBD1 covers 9 bases. Germline V CDR1 and CDR2: MNHNS, SASEGT. There are 16 residues in the CDR3. Trimming took 4 bases from V and 3 from J; bases not matched to a gene: 10. CDR3 sequence (DNA): TGTGCCAGCAGTGCGGCCGGGACAGGGATCTTCTACGAGCAGTACTTC. This encodes CASSAAGTGIFYEQYF.